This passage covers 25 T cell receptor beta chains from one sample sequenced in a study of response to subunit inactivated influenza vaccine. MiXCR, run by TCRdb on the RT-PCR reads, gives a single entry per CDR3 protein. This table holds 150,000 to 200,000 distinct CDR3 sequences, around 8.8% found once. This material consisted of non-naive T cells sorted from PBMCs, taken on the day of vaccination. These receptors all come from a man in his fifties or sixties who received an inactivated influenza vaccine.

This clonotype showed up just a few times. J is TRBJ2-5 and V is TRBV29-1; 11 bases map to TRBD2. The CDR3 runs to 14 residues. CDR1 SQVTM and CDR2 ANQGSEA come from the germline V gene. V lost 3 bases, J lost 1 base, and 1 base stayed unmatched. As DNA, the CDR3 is TGCAGCGTTGAGACTAGCGGGATCCAAGAGACCCAGTACTTC. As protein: CSVETSGIQETQYF.

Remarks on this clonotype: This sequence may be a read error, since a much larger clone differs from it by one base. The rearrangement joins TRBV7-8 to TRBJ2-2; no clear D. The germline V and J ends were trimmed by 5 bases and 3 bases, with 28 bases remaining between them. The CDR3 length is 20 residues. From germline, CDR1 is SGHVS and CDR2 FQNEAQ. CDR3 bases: TGTGCCAGCAGCCCCACCTTAGGGTCTAAGAAAACCGCGGACACCGGGGAGCTGTTTTTT. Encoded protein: CASSPTLGSKKTADTGELFF.

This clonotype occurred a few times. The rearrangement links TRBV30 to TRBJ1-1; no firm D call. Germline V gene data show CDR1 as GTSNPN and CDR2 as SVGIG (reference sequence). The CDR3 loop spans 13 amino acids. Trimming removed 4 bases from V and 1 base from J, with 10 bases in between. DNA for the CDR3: TGTGCCTGGACCCCCCGGGGGAACACTGAAGCTTTCTTT. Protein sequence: CAWTPRGNTEAFF.

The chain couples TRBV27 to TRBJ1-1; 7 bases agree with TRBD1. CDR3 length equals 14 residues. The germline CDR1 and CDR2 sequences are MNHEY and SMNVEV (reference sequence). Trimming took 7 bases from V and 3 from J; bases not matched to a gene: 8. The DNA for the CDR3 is TGTGCCAGCAAGGGGGCAGGGGGACACACTGAAGCTTTCTTT. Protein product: CASKGAGGHTEAFF.

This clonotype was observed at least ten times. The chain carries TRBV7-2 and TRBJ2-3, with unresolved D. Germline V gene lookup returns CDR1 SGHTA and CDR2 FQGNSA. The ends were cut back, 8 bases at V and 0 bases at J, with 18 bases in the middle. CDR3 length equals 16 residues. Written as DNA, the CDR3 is TGTGCCAGCCCACCAGCCTCCCGGGCTAGCACAGATACGCAGTATTTT. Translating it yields CASPPASRASTDTQYF.

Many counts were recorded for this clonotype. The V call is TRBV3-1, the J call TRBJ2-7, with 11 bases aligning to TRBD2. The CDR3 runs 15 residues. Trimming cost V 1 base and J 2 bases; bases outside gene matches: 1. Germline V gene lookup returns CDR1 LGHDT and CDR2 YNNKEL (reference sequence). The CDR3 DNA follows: TGTGCCAGCAGCCAAGTTAGCGGGGGGGCCTACGAGCAGTACTTC. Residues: CASSQVSGGAYEQYF.

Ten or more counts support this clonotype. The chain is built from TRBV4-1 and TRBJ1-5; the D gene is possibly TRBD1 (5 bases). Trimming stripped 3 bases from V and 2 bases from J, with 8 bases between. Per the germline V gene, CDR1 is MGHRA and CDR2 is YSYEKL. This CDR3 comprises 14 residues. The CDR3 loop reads CASSQGRGNQPQHF. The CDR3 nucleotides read TGCGCCAGCAGCCAGGGACGTGGCAATCAGCCCCAGCATTTT.

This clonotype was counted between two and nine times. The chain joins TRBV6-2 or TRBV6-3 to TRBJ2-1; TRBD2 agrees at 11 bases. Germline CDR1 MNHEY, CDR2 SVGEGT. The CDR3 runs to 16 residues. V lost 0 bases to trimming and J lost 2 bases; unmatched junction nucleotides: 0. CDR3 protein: CASSYSSGGAYNEQFF. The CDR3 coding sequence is TGTGCCAGCAGTTACTCTAGCGGGGGGGCCTACAATGAGCAGTTCTTC.

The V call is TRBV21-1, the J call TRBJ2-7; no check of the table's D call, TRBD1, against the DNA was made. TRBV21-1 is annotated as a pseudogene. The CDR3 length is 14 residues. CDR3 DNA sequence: TGTGCCAGCGAAGGGGATGGGGGCCACTACGAGCAGTACTTC. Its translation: CASEGDGGHYEQYF.

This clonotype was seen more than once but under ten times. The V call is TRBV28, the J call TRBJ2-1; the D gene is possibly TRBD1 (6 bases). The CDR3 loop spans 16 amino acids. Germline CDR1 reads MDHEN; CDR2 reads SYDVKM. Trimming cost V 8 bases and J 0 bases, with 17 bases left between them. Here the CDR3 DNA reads TGTGCCAGCGGGGTTAGCAGGACAGTCTCCTACAATGAGCAGTTCTTC. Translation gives CASGVSRTVSYNEQFF.

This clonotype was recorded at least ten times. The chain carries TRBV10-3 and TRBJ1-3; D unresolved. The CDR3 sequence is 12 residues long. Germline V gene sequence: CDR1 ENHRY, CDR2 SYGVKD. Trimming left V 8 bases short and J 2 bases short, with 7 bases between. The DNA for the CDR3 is TGTGCCATCTGGGAACCTGGAAACACCATATATTTT. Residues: CAIWEPGNTIYF.

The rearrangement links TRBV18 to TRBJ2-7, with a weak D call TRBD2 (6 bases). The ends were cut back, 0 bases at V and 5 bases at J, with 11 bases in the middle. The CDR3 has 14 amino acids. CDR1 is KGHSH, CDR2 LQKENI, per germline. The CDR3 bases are TGTGCCAGCTCACCACCGGGGGGAGGCGACGAGCAGTACTTC. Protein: CASSPPGGGDEQYF.

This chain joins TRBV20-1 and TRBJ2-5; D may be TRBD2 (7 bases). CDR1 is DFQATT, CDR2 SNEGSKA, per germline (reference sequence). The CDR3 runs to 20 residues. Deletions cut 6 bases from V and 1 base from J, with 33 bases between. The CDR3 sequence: CSARPVWGGAAEVRQETQYF. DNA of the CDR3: TGCAGTGCCAGGCCCGTTTGGGGGGGGGCCGCGGAGGTACGCCAAGAGACCCAGTACTTC.

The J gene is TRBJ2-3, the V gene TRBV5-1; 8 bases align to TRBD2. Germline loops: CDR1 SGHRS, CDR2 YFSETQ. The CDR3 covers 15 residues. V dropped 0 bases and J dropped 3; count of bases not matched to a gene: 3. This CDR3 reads CASSLGSGRTDTQYF. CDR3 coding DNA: TGCGCCAGCAGCTTGGGCAGCGGGAGAACAGATACGCAGTATTTT.

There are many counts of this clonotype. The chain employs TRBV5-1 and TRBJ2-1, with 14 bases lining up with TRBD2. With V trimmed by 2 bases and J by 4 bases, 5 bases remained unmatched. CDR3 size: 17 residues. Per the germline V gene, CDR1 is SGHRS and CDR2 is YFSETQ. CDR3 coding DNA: TGCGCCAGCAGCTTTATGGGACTAGCGGGGGTGTACAATGAGCAGTTCTTC. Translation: CASSFMGLAGVYNEQFF.

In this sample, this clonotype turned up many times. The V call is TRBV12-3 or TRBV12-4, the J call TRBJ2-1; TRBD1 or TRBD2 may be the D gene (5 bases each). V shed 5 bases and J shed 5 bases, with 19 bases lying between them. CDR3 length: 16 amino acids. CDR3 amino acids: CASSPLRGQNNNEQFF. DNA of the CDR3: TGTGCCAGCAGTCCCCTCCGGGGCCAAAACAACAATGAGCAGTTCTTC.

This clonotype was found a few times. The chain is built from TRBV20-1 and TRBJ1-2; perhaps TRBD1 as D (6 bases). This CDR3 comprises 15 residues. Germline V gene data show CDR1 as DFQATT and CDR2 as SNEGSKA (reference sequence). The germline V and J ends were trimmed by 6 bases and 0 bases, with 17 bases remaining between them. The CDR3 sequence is CSATPLGGANYGYTF. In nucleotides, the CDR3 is TGCAGTGCCACGCCGCTAGGGGGGGCTAACTATGGCTACACCTTC.

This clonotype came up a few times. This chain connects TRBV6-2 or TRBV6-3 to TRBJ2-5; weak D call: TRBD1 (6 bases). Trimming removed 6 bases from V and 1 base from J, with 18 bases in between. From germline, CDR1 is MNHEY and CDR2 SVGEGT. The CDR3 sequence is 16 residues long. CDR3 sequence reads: CASSPGGQQFQETQYF. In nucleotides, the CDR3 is TGTGCCAGCAGCCCTGGGGGCCAGCAGTTCCAAGAGACCCAGTACTTC.

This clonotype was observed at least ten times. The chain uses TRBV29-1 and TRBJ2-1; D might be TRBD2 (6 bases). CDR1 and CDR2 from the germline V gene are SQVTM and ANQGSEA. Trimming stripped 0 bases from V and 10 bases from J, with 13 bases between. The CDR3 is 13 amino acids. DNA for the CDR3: TGCAGCGTTGAAGAAAGGCGGGGAGGCGAGCAGTTCTTC. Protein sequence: CSVEERRGGEQFF.

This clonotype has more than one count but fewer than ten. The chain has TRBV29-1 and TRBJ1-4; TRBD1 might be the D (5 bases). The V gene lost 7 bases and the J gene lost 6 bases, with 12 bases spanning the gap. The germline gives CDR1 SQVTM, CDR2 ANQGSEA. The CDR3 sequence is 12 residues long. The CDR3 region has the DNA TGCAGCGGGTCGGGGGGGGATGAAAAACTGTTTTTT. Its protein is CSGSGGDEKLFF.

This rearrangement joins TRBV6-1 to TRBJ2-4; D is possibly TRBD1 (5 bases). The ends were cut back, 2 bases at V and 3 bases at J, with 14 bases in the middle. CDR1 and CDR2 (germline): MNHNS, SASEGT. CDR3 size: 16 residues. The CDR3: CASSELARVGKNIQYF. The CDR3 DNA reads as TGTGCCAGCAGTGAACTGGCCAGGGTTGGCAAAAACATTCAGTACTTC.

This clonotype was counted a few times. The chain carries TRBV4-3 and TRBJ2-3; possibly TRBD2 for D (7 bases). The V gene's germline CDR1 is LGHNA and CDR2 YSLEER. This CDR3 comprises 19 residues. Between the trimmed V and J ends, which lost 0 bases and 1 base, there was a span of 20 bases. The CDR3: CASSQDPLVWGGRTDTQYF. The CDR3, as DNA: TGCGCCAGCAGCCAAGACCCCTTAGTATGGGGGGGGCGCACAGATACGCAGTATTTT.

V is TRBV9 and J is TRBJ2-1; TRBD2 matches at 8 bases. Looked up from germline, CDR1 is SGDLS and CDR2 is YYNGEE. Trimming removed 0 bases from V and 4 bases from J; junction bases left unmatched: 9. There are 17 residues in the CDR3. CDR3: CASSVDLREDRYNEQFF. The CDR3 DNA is TGTGCCAGCAGCGTAGATTTGCGGGAGGATCGGTACAATGAGCAGTTCTTC.

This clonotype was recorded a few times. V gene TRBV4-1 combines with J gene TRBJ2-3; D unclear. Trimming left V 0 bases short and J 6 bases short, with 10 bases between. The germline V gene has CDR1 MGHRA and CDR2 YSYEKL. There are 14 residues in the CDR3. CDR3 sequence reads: CASSQDVLVDTQYF. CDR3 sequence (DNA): TGCGCCAGCAGCCAAGATGTCTTGGTCGATACGCAGTATTTT.

The CDR3 sequence: CASSRDRGRDNEQFF. The CDR3 DNA follows: TGTGCCAGCAGCCGGGACAGGGGGAGGGACAATGAGCAGTTCTTC. This chain connects TRBV7-8 to TRBJ2-1, with 11 bases fitting TRBD1. The CDR3 loop spans 15 amino acids. V shed 5 bases, J shed 5 bases, and the junction held 5 bases outside the gene matches. Germline V lookup: CDR1 SGHVS, CDR2 FQNEAQ.